The 24 T cell receptor beta chains listed next were all sequenced from one sample in a study of T cells in Graves' hyperthyroidism and ophthalmopathy (dated by TCRdb to the late 2010s). The library was obtained by multiplex PCR. Instrument used: Illumina HiSeq 2000. TCR beta CDR3 regions were amplified from RNA transcripts. The first round of RT-PCR for the TCR CDR3 was performed with the HTBI primer set and the Qiagen OneStep RT-PCR kit. The public reads were run again by TCRdb, first through fastp at Q25 and then through MiXCR, and only productive beta chains were kept. Identical CDR3 protein sequences are pooled into one entry, listed with their most common genes and DNA. This sample has over 500,000 distinct CDR3 sequences in its table, and 17% of those were observed once. The top ten clonotypes cover approximately 15% of the sample. The sequencing input was blood. These receptors all come from a woman aged 18-29 years with Graves' ophthalmopathy.

Concerning this clonotype itself: A much larger clone lies one base from this, so it may be a read error. V usage is TRBV4-3 and J usage is TRBJ2-7; no clear D gene. CDR3 size: 13 residues. The germline V and J ends were trimmed by 4 bases and 3 bases, with 10 bases remaining between them. CDR1 is LGHNA and CDR2 is YSLEER in the germline V gene. The chain's CDR3 is CASSRATNYEQYF. CDR3 nucleotide sequence: TGCGCCAGCAGCCGGGCGACGAACTACGAGCAGTACTTC.

The rearrangement uses TRBV6-1 and TRBJ2-2; 13 bases line up with TRBD2. The CDR3 spans 15 residues. Germline values: CDR1 MNHNS, CDR2 SASEGT. The J segment lost 6 bases and the V segment lost 6 bases, leaving 4 bases of the junction unmatched. DNA of the CDR3: TGTGCCAGCAGACCCGGGACTAGCGGGGCCGGGGAGCTGTTTTTT. Amino acids: CASRPGTSGAGELFF.

This clonotype was seen repeatedly, ten times or more. The chain carries TRBV6-2 or TRBV6-3 and TRBJ1-5; possibly TRBD1 for D (6 bases). From germline, CDR1 is MNHEY and CDR2 SVGEGT. The CDR3 has 14 amino acids. V lost 2 bases, J lost 7 bases, and 12 bases lay in between. DNA for the CDR3: TGTGCCAGCAGTTACGTGGGGGCCGGGCAGCCCCAGCATTTT. It yields the protein CASSYVGAGQPQHF.

This clonotype was found a few times. The CDR3, as DNA: TGTGCCAGCAGTTTATCCAAAGCGGCTAGCACAGATACGCAGTATTTT. It specifies CASSLSKAASTDTQYF. V gene TRBV27 combines with J gene TRBJ2-3, with a possible D match to TRBD2 (5 bases). The CDR3 contains 16 residues. The germline V and J ends were trimmed by 0 bases and 0 bases, with 10 bases remaining between them. The V gene's germline CDR1 is MNHEY and CDR2 SMNVEV (reference sequence).

CDR3 sequence (DNA): TGTGCCACCAGTGACCCCAGCCATAATGAAAAACTGTTTTTT. Its translation: CATSDPSHNEKLFF. The rearrangement uses TRBV24-1 and TRBJ1-4; D gene unclear. The CDR3 is 14 residues long. V shed 4 bases and J shed 4 bases, with 9 bases lying between them. Looked up from germline, CDR1 is KGHDR and CDR2 is SFDVKD.

This clonotype showed up many times. The chain couples TRBV4-3 to TRBJ1-1; no clear D. CDR1 and CDR2 (germline): LGHNA, YSLEER. The CDR3 is 13 residues long. Between the trimmed V and J ends, which lost 0 bases and 1 base, there was a span of 3 bases. The CDR3 region is CASSQDPNTEAFF. CDR3 nucleotides: TGCGCCAGCAGCCAAGATCCGAACACTGAAGCTTTCTTT.

The rearrangement joins TRBV9 to TRBJ1-1; D is undetermined. The V gene's germline CDR1 is SGDLS and CDR2 YYNGEE. The CDR3 extends over 14 amino acids. V lost 2 bases, J lost 4 bases, and 12 bases lay in between. The CDR3 DNA reads TGTGCCAGCAGCGTCGGCACTAGCGGCACTGAAGCTTTCTTT. Translated, it gives CASSVGTSGTEAFF.

This clonotype was counted at least ten times. The chain is built from TRBV20-1 and TRBJ1-1, with TRBD1 as a possible D gene (5 bases). This CDR3 spans 14 amino acids. Germline lookup yields CDR1 DFQATT and CDR2 SNEGSKA (reference sequence). The ends were cut back, 0 bases at V and 3 bases at J, with 11 bases in the middle. CDR3 nucleotide sequence: TGCAGTGCTAGAGATCCAGGGATGGACACTGAAGCTTTCTTT. It encodes CSARDPGMDTEAFF.

This clonotype occurred many times. The rearrangement uses TRBV20-1 and TRBJ1-1; possible D gene TRBD1, 5 bases. Germline CDR1 DFQATT, CDR2 SNEGSKA (reference sequence). Trimming removed 2 bases from V and 5 bases from J, with 12 bases in between. The CDR3 spans 13 residues. The CDR3 is CSARSSGGTEAFF. The DNA of the CDR3 is TGCAGTGCTAGAAGCTCCGGGGGGACTGAAGCTTTCTTT.

This clonotype came up many times. The gene calls are TRBV30 and TRBJ1-2; D gene unclear. The CDR3 has 15 residues. CDR1 is GTSNPN and CDR2 is SVGIG in the germline V gene (reference sequence). The V gene lost 2 bases and the J gene lost 0 bases, with 13 bases spanning the gap. The CDR3 region has the DNA TGTGCCTGGAGTAGACAACAGAGAACTAACTATGGCTACACCTTC. Translating it yields CAWSRQQRTNYGYTF.

This clonotype was counted only a few times. The chain employs TRBV7-9 and TRBJ2-1; D is unclear. V was cut by 4 bases and J by 10 bases, with 23 bases left in between. Germline V gene lookup returns CDR1 SEHNR and CDR2 FQNEAQ (reference sequence). This CDR3 comprises 16 residues. CDR3 region: CASSYYLGWRQWEQFF. CDR3 nucleotide sequence: TGTGCCAGCAGCTACTATTTGGGGTGGAGACAATGGGAGCAGTTCTTC.

About this clonotype itself: A much bigger clone sits one base away, suggesting this may be a read error. The CDR3 reads CASSLGSQNTEAFF. The DNA for the CDR3 is TGCGCCAGCAGCTTGGGCAGCCAGAACACTGAAGCTTTCTTT. The V and J genes are TRBV5-1 and TRBJ1-1; no definite D call. Germline V CDR1 and CDR2: SGHRS, YFSETQ. CDR3 length: 14 amino acids. V was shortened by 0 bases and J by 1 base, with 7 bases between the two germline ends.

As to this clonotype: An end of the junction differs from the germline gene, which may be a read error. The chain joins TRBV19 to TRBJ1-3, with D possibly TRBD1 on 6 matching bases. This CDR3 is 15 amino acids long. Germline-derived CDR1 and CDR2 are LNHDA and SQIVND (reference sequence). CDR3 bases: TGTGCCAGTAGTCCAGGACAGACCTCTGGAAACACCATATGTTTT. It codes for CASSPGQTSGNTICF.

This clonotype was counted many times. The chain employs TRBV30 and TRBJ2-7; D gene ambiguous. The CDR3 has 13 residues. The ends were cut back, 4 bases at V and 3 bases at J, with 13 bases in the middle. The V gene's germline CDR1 is GTSNPN and CDR2 SVGIG (reference sequence). CDR3 nucleotides: TGTGCCTGGATGGGCAGGCCCCACTACGAGCAGTACTTC. As protein: CAWMGRPHYEQYF.

There are many counts of this clonotype. V is TRBV28 and J is TRBJ2-5; D not resolved. CDR1 and CDR2 from the germline V gene are MDHEN and SYDVKM. V shed 0 bases and J shed 11 bases, with 13 bases lying between them. The CDR3 runs 13 residues. The CDR3 nucleotides are TGTGCCAGCAGTTTATGGGGCCCAAGAGGACAGTACTTC. Translation: CASSLWGPRGQYF. The whole variable domain, filled in from reference TRBV28 and TRBJ2-5, reads DVKVTQSSRYLVKRTGEKVFLECVQDMDHENMFWYRQDPGLGLRLIYFSYDVKMKEKGDIPEGYSVSREKKERFSLILESASTNQTSMYLCASSLWGPRGQYFGPGTRLLVL.

Only a few counts were recorded for this clonotype. The J gene is TRBJ2-7, the V gene TRBV4-3; D remains unclear. CDR3 length equals 14 residues. The V end was cut by 0 bases, the J end by 2 bases, with 8 bases between. Germline CDR1 reads LGHNA; CDR2 reads YSLEER. The CDR3 reads CASSQDWRAYEQYF. CDR3 nucleotide sequence: TGCGCCAGCAGCCAAGATTGGCGAGCCTACGAGCAGTACTTC.

The V call is TRBV5-5, the J call TRBJ1-1, with 11 nucleotides matching TRBD1. Trimming cost V 4 bases and J 5 bases; bases outside gene matches: 10. Germline V CDR1 and CDR2: SGHKS, YYEKEE (reference sequence). The CDR3 has 16 amino acids. CDR3 region: CASSTGQGAGGTEAFF. Here the CDR3 DNA reads TGTGCCAGCAGCACCGGACAGGGGGCGGGGGGGACTGAAGCTTTCTTT.

The chain carries TRBV3-1 and TRBJ1-5, with D perhaps TRBD1 (6 bases). Trimming removed 3 bases at V and 4 bases at J, with 13 bases between. The CDR3 contains 15 residues. Germline values: CDR1 LGHDT, CDR2 YNNKEL (reference sequence). CDR3 sequence (DNA): TGTGCCAGCAGCCAGACCCTACAGGGAAATCAGCCCCAGCATTTT. Its translation is CASSQTLQGNQPQHF.

The sample holds a few counts of this clonotype. The CDR3 protein is CASTLSGGISWNEQFF. CDR3 DNA: TGTGCCAGCACCCTTAGCGGGGGGATCTCTTGGAATGAGCAGTTCTTC. This chain joins TRBV27 and TRBJ2-1, with 10 positions matching TRBD2. The germline CDR1 and CDR2 sequences are MNHEY and SMNVEV (reference sequence). Losses at the gene ends were 7 bases for V and 7 bases for J; bases not matched to a gene: 13. There are 16 residues in the CDR3.

This clonotype turned up a few times. V usage is TRBV19 and J usage is TRBJ1-6, with TRBD1 matching over 8 bases. V gave up 7 bases and J gave up 9 bases; unmatched junction bases: 8. CDR1 is LNHDA and CDR2 is SQIVND in the germline V gene (reference sequence). The CDR3 covers 14 residues. CDR3 residues: CASTSTGEVSPLHF. The DNA for the CDR3 is TGTGCCAGTACTTCGACAGGGGAAGTTTCACCCCTCCACTTT.

This clonotype was seen many times. This chain uses TRBV6-2 or TRBV6-3 with TRBJ2-6; D is undetermined. Germline lookup yields CDR1 MNHEY and CDR2 SVGEGT. V dropped 2 bases and J dropped 2 bases, with 7 bases sitting between them. The CDR3 sequence is 15 residues long. The CDR3 loop reads CASSYPDPGANVLTF. In nucleotides, the CDR3 is TGTGCCAGCAGTTACCCAGACCCTGGGGCCAACGTCCTGACTTTC.

This clonotype turned up a few times. This chain connects TRBV27 to TRBJ2-1; D unresolved. Trimming stripped 5 bases from V and 0 bases from J, with 17 bases between. The CDR3 spans 17 residues. Germline CDR1 and CDR2: MNHEY and SMNVEV (reference sequence). CDR3 protein: CASSLEADLSSYNEQFF. CDR3 sequence (DNA): TGTGCCAGCAGTCTAGAGGCGGACCTTAGCTCCTACAATGAGCAGTTCTTC.

Only a few counts were recorded for this clonotype. The V gene is TRBV18, the J gene TRBJ1-6; no definite D call. Trimming cost V 3 bases and J 6 bases, with 24 bases left between them. The CDR3 runs to 19 residues. CDR1 is KGHSH and CDR2 is LQKENI in the germline V gene. Here the CDR3 DNA reads TGTGCCAGCTCACCGGTAACTCGGACGGACCGAGCGGGTAATTCACCCCTCCACTTT. Encoded protein: CASSPVTRTDRAGNSPLHF.

A remark on this clonotype: At one end the junction does not follow the germline gene, possibly because of a read error. The chain combines TRBV18 with TRBJ1-6; 11 positions agree with TRBD1. The CDR3 is made up of 14 amino acids. CDR1 is KGHSH, CDR2 LQKENI, per germline. CDR3 region: CASSPADRGLGFRF. The CDR3 nucleotides are TGTGCCAGCTCACCGGCGGACAGGGGGCTCGGTTTCCGCTTT. The full variable domain, in which reference TRBV18 and TRBJ1-6 provide the parts outside the CDR3, is NAGVMQNPRHLVRRRGQEARLRCSPMKGHSHVYWYRQLPEEGLKFMVYLQKENIIDESGMPKERFSAEFPKEGPSILRIQQVVRGDSAAYFCASSPADRGLGFRFGNGTRLTVT.